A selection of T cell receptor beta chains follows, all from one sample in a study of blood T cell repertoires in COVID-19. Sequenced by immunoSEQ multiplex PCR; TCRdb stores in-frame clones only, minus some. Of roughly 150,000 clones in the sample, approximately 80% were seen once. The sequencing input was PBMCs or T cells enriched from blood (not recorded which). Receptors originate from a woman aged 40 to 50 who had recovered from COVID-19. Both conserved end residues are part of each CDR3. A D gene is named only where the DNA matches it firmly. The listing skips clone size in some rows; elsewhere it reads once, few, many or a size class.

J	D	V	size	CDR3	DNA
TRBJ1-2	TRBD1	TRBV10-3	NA	CAISETRHRGQGYGYTF	TGTGCCATCAGTGAGACAAGACACAGGGGGCAGGGGTATGGCTACACCTTC
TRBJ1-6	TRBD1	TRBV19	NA	CASSDIQMRIGGYSPLHF	TGTGCCAGTAGTGATATTCAGATGAGGATAGGGGGCTATTCACCCCTCCACTTT
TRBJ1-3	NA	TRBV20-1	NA	CSAEEGDTIYF	TGCAGTGCCGAAGAAGGGGACACCATATATTTT
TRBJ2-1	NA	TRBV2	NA	CASSVQGYYNEQFF	TGTGCCAGCAGTGTTCAGGGGTACTACAATGAGCAGTTCTTC
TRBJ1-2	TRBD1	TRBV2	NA	CASSGISRTGDGYTF	TGTGCCAGCAGTGGGATAAGCCGGACAGGGGACGGCTACACCTTC
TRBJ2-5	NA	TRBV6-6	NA	CASSYYGSGSETQYF	TGTGCCAGCAGTTACTACGGGAGCGGTTCAGAGACCCAGTACTTC
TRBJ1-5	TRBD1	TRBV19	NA	CASTVHTQGSGNQPQHF	TGTGCCAGTACCGTTCATACACAGGGGAGCGGCAATCAGCCCCAGCATTTT
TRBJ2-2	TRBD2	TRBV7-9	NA	CASSSPETSGGSTGELFF	TGTGCCAGCAGCTCCCCGGAGACTAGCGGGGGTTCCACCGGGGAGCTGTTTTTT
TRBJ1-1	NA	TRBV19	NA	CASTLASTEAFF	TGTGCCAGTACGTTGGCTAGCACTGAAGCTTTCTTT
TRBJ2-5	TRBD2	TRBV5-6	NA	CASSLGLAGGQSETQYF	TGTGCCAGCAGCTTGGGCCTAGCGGGGGGTCAGAGTGAGACCCAGTACTTC
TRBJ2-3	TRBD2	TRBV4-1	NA	CASSRARAQRGGDTQYF	TGCGCCAGCAGCCGAGCACGGGCCCAGCGGGGGGGAGATACGCAGTATTTT
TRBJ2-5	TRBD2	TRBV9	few	CASSVGRTSGSQETQYF	TGTGCCAGCAGCGTAGGCAGGACTAGCGGGAGCCAAGAGACCCAGTACTTC
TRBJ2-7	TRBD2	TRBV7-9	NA	CASSPSGSYPHEQYF	TGTGCCAGCAGCCCTAGCGGGAGCTACCCCCACGAGCAGTACTTC
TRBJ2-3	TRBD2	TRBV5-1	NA	CASSFGLAGETSTDTQYF	TGCGCCAGCAGCTTTGGACTAGCGGGGGAAACTAGCACAGATACGCAGTATTTT
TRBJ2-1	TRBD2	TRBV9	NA	CASGLAGADEQFF	TGTGCCAGCGGACTAGCGGGGGCCGATGAGCAGTTCTTC
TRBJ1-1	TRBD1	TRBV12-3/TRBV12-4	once	CASGGQYEAFF	TGTGCCAGCGGGGGACAGTATGAAGCTTTCTTT
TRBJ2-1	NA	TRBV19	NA	CASSTLAGYNEQFF	TGTGCCAGTAGTACCCTGGCAGGGTACAATGAGCAGTTCTTC
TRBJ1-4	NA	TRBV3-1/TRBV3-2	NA	CASSKTGSPNEKLFF	TGTGCCAGCAGCAAAACAGGGAGTCCTAATGAAAAACTGTTTTTT
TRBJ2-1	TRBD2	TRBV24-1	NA	CATSDSTSDTHNEQFF	TGTGCCACCAGTGACTCGACTAGCGACACCCACAATGAGCAGTTCTTC
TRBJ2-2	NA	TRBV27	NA	CASSSSNRVVSGELFF	TGTGCCAGCAGCTCCTCGAACAGGGTGGTTTCCGGGGAGCTGTTTTTT
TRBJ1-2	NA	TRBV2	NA	CASSVRGGNGYTF	TGTGCCAGCAGTGTCCGGGGGGGGAATGGCTACACCTTC
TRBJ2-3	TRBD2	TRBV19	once	CASSLIIAGGDTDTQYF	TGTGCCAGTAGTCTGATAATAGCGGGGGGAGACACAGATACGCAGTATTTT
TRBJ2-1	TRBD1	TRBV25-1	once	CASSARQGPYNEQFF	TGTGCCAGCAGTGCCCGACAGGGCCCCTACAATGAGCAGTTCTTC
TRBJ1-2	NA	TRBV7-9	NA	CAATGGNYGYTF	TGTGCCGCGACGGGGGGGAACTATGGCTACACCTTC
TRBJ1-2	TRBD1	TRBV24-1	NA	CATMGTDGGYTF	TGTGCCACCATGGGGACAGATGGTGGCTACACCTTC
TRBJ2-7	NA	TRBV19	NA	CASHDSSYEQYF	TGTGCCAGCCATGACAGCTCCTACGAGCAGTACTTC
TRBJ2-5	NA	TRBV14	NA	CASSPLSGRLETQYF	TGTGCCAGCAGCCCCCTGAGTGGCAGGCTGGAGACCCAGTACTTC
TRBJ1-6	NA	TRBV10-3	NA	CAISDEALNSPLHF	TGTGCCATCAGTGATGAGGCCCTTAATTCACCCCTCCACTTT
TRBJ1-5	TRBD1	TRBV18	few	CASSPRDRGNQPQHF	TGTGCCAGCTCACCACGGGACAGGGGGAATCAGCCCCAGCATTTT
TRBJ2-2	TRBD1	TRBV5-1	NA	CASSLVGTAQGGELFF	TGCGCCAGCAGCTTGGTCGGGACAGCCCAGGGCGGGGAGCTGTTTTTT
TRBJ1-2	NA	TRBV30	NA	CAWSVRSGEVVAYGYTF	TGTGCCTGGAGTGTACGGTCAGGGGAAGTTGTAGCCTATGGCTACACCTTC
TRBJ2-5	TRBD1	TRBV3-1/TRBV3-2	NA	CASGGDRGGETQYF	TGTGCCAGCGGGGGGGACAGGGGCGGAGAGACCCAGTACTTC
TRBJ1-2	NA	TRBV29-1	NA	CSVEKALGYGYTF	TGCAGCGTTGAAAAGGCTCTAGGCTATGGCTACACCTTC
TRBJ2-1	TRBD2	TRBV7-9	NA	CASSQLTSGRGSNEQFF	TGTGCCAGCAGCCAACTTACTAGCGGGAGGGGGAGTAATGAGCAGTTCTTC
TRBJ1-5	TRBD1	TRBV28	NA	CASRRATGGNQPQHF	TGTGCCAGCAGGCGCGCGACAGGGGGCAATCAGCCCCAGCATTTT
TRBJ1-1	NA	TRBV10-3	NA	CAISERQGYTEAFF	TGTGCCATCAGTGAGCGGCAGGGATATACTGAAGCTTTCTTT
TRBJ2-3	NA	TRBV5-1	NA	CASSLAPRVDTQYF	TGCGCCAGCAGCTTGGCGCCCCGGGTAGATACGCAGTATTTT
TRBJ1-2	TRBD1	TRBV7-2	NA	CASSFVAGGNSYTF	TGTGCCAGCAGCTTTGTGGCAGGGGGAAATAGCTACACCTTC
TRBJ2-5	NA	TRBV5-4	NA	CASSRPSSGHGTQYF	TGTGCCAGCAGCCGCCCTAGTTCGGGACATGGGACCCAGTACTTC
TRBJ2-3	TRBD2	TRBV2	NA	CASSEGLAGLPGDTQYF	TGTGCCAGCAGTGAGGGACTAGCGGGACTGCCGGGAGATACGCAGTATTTT
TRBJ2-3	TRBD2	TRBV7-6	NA	CASSPGTSGRGTDTQYF	TGTGCCAGCAGCCCCGGGACTAGCGGGAGGGGCACAGATACGCAGTATTTT
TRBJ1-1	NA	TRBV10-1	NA	CASSEVDTPAFF	TGCGCCAGCAGTGAGGTGGACACTCCAGCTTTCTTT